The source of this T cell receptor (beta chain) is a study of T-cell reconstitution after alpha-beta-depleted transplantation in children. Unique molecular identifiers were used in preparing the TCRbeta library. TCRdb called the PCR reads again in MiXCR, with one record for every CDR3 protein. The sample records more than 400,000 distinct CDR3 sequences, roughly 11% being singletons. Germline V gives CDR1 LNHDA, CDR2 SQIVND (reference sequence). Trimming removed 7 bases at V and 7 bases at J, with 19 bases between. This CDR3 contains 14 residues. This clonotype was seen a few times. Sample: PBMCs, mostly from graft donor cells, taken 180 days after TCRalphabeta/CD19-depleted stem cell transplant. This clonotype was sampled from a female patient between 2 and 15 years old who had a stem cell transplant for aplastic anemia, so the T cells may come from the graft donor. The V gene is TRBV19, the J gene TRBJ1-2; possibly TRBD1 for D (6 bases). The CDR3 reads CASTYGDTRRGYTF. DNA of the CDR3: TGTGCCAGTACCTACGGGGACACCCGACGTGGCTACACCTTC.